The sequence of this TCR beta chain was determined in a study of T cell changes during pregnancy in multiple sclerosis. The V end lost 0 bases, the J end lost 0 bases, and 12 bases lay between the germline ends. CDR1 SGDLS and CDR2 YYNGEE come from the germline V gene. The CDR3 covers 17 residues. The assay was immunoSEQ multiplex PCR, and TCRdb's table has in-frame clones only and misses some. This table has under 95,000 clones, approximately 92% appearing once. The chain uses TRBV9 and TRBJ2-2; a weak D match, TRBD2 (5 bases). Sequences were derived from peripheral blood, sampled after pregnancy. The sequence was collected from a female donor with multiple sclerosis, enrolled in a pregnancy study. CDR3 protein: CASSVVSSGTNTGELFF. In DNA, the CDR3 is TGTGCCAGCAGCGTAGTGTCCTCCGGGACGAACACCGGGGAGCTGTTTTTT.